This T cell receptor (beta chain) was documented in a study of cytomegalovirus exposure and HLA in healthy donors. Primers included in the PCR were 60 Vbeta and 13 Jbeta primers. Sequenced by immunoSEQ multiplex PCR; TCRdb stores in-frame clones only, minus some. The table includes about 140,000 clones, 80% detected once. Germline trimming cut 3 bases from V and 7 bases from J; bases unmatched to any gene: 9. CDR3 length: 15 amino acids. In germline, CDR1 is KGHSH, CDR2 LQKENI. This TCR was sampled from a man aged 50 to 60 in good health and CMV-seronegative. Sample: PBMCs. The chain links TRBV18 to TRBJ1-5; TRBD1 aligns across 7 bases. The CDR3 protein is CASSPSIDREQPQHF. CDR3 sequence (DNA): TGTGCCAGCTCACCTTCAATTGACAGGGAGCAGCCCCAGCATTTT.